The clone carrying this TCR beta chain has at least ten counts. This specimen belongs to a study of regulatory T cells in long-lasting Graves disease. Arm-PCR of CDR3 regions and iRepertoire HTBI primers were the basis on which TCR beta libraries were built. MiXCR, applied by TCRdb to the multiplex PCR reads, yields one record per CDR3 protein. The table lists 450,000 to 600,000 distinct CDR3 sequences, 15% to 20% of them singletons. The time point is: newly diagnosed GD, antithyroid drugs for less than 3 months. Generation of the TCR library employed RNA extracted from PBMCs. The V end lost 2 bases, the J end lost 6 bases, and 20 bases lay between the germline ends. Germline V gives CDR1 MNHEY, CDR2 SMNVEV (reference sequence). The CDR3 runs to 17 residues. These sequences were also reported in another study, on T cells in Graves' hyperthyroidism and ophthalmopathy. This second study notes: Clinical symptoms, serum thyroxine, TRAb, thyroid ultrasound and orbital computed tomography established diagnosis. First-round RT-PCR targeting the TCR CDR3 was performed with the HTBI primer set.

The genes are TRBV27 and TRBJ2-1, with D tentatively TRBD2 (6 bases). Sample: peripheral blood mononuclear cells (PBMCs), taken at new diagnosis, from a patient treated with antithyroid drugs. This TCR came from a man aged 40-49 years with Graves disease. The DNA for the CDR3 is TGTGCCAGCAGTTTAGCGGGGAGGCATATCGGGGGCAATGAGCAGTTCTTC. It codes for CASSLAGRHIGGNEQFF.